This TCR beta chain is from a study of blood T cells in healthy people across ages (dated by TCRdb to between 2014 and 2017). Regarding the research as a whole: In model experiments, template switching captured about one uniquely barcoded TCR beta cDNA molecule for every two T cells. To track age-related changes in TCR beta repertoire diversity, the study relied on deep sequencing normalized with unique cDNA molecular identifiers. Donors were grouped into four age groups: young (average about 15 years), middle-aged (39), aged (roughly 62) and long-lived (approximately 82). To avoid experimental bias, donors of different ages were randomly spread across the sequencing lanes. For two donors (one aged 18 to 30 and one aged 80 or older), the study analyzed two additional independent replicas of 1 million unique cDNA reads from the same blood draw.

The library was prepared using 5' RACE. Sequencer: Illumina HiSeq 2500. A second PCR of about 7 to 12 cycles was run with a J-beta primer mix and a sample-barcoded 5' primer. A template-switch 5' adaptor carrying 12 random nucleotides introduced a unique molecular identifier onto each TCR beta cDNA molecule. Each sample yielded at least 2.5 million CDR3-containing paired-end reads. The Mint cDNA synthesis kit, primed by a TRBC-specific oligonucleotide, was used to synthesize first-strand cDNA from all RNA. Following uracil-DNA glycosylase treatment, all cDNA underwent a first 18-cycle PCR with the universal primers M1SS and BC2_uni_R. In the original analysis: For normalization, 1 million high-quality reads, each with a distinct molecular identifier, were randomly selected from each sample. Instead of being binned into consensus sequences, reads that shared molecular identifiers were thrown out. MiTCR, with a Q25 quality threshold and the strictest error-elimination algorithm, was used for CDR3 identification, clonotype clustering and error correction. A nonparametric unseen species model with Euler transformation was used to estimate a lower bound on total TCR beta diversity. In TCRdb, the public reads were trimmed at Q25 with fastp and aligned with MiXCR, with productive beta chains retained. Each entry merges the rows of one CDR3 protein and shows their most common DNA and genes. The V and J calls shown here were made by TCRdb, not taken from the authors' results. Present in this sample are some 1.7 million distinct CDR3 sequences, approximately 28% of which were seen just once. Of the sample, roughly 8% falls within the top ten clones.

Overall study results and their limits: Because donor CMV infection status was unknown, age-related changes in expanded clonotypes were potentially confounded. Observed TCR beta diversity per million T cells fell roughly linearly with age, and a significant reduction was already apparent by age roughly 40. A strong correlation was found between observed TCR beta diversity and the percentage of naive T cells measured by flow cytometry. Compared with the aged group, more naive CD4+ T cells, fewer expanded clones and increased TCR diversity were shown by the long-lived group, suggesting age selection. Estimates of total diversity based on one million sequenced T cells were considered lower bounds and underestimates. Bulk unsorted PBMC profiling prevented conclusive comparison of naive and antigen-experienced compartments.

On this clonotype itself: Its antigen is currently not known. No much larger clonotype is one base removed from it; base qualities were not supplied.

The roughly 39 donors, aged 6 to 90 years, were systemically healthy Caucasian individuals from Russia. Each donor gave 8 to 10 milliliters of peripheral blood, collected into EDTA-treated Vacutainer tubes. PBMCs were isolated by Ficoll-Paque density-gradient centrifugation, with at least 6.5 million obtained per sample. Total RNA, at least 5 micrograms per sample, was extracted from PBMCs with Trizol reagent. For every donor, an aliquot of PBMCs went through flow cytometry to measure the percentages of naive CD45RAhigh/CD27high T cells. The sample taken for sequencing was blood. The receptor was derived from a woman aged 25 to 45 in good health.

This receptor carries the CDR3 CASSPLPGSNQPQHF. The DNA sequence follows: TGCGCCAGCAGCCCCCTCCCCGGAAGCAATCAGCCCCAGCATTTT. The chain was built from TRBV4-1 and TRBJ1-5; the D gene remains uncertain. The germline ends are 11 bases apart after V is trimmed by 4 bases and J by 1 base. The germline V gene gives CDR1 as MGHRA and CDR2 as YSYEKL. Including the terminal cysteine and phenylalanine, the CDR3 comprises 15 residues. The kept DNA is CDR3 alone, 45 bases in frame from the first base.